This TCR beta chain was profiled in a study of blood T cell repertoires in COVID-19. Study summary: Specimens from acute and convalescent COVID-19 originated in the United States, Italy and Spain. PBMCs, B-cell-depleted T cells, or T cells were the source of the cDNA or gDNA that made up the material.

Original data processing: Quantification of nucleated cells was approximated via reference gene primer amplification. The data were produced by immunoSEQ multiplex PCR, yet TCRdb's version contains in-frame clones alone and is incomplete. V and J calls and clone size are given by that table; D and trimming were obtained from the DNA. The table records fewer than 60,000 clones, just under 80% of them present only once. CDR3 length equals 13 residues. Looked up from germline, CDR1 is LGHNA and CDR2 is YSLEER. Trimming removed 0 bases from V and 8 bases from J; junction bases left unmatched: 0. Sequencing was carried out using peripheral blood. V gene TRBV4-3 combines with J gene TRBJ1-4, with 7 bases aligning to TRBD1. The TCR originated in a human donor in a cohort sampled during active COVID-19. This CDR3 is CASSQEQGEKLFF. As DNA, the CDR3 is TGCGCCAGCAGCCAAGAACAGGGGGAAAAACTGTTTTTT.